Sequencing of this T cell receptor beta chain was carried out in a study of PD-1 blockade in classical Hodgkin lymphoma. Study-wide results and limits: Anyone who began nivolumab under 1 year after ASCT was excluded. Complete responders possessed baseline diversity comparable to newly diagnosed patients. In CD4+ cells, TCR diversity went up significantly by C4D1, but in CD8+ cells it did not.

Measured with immunoSEQ multiplex PCR; TCRdb has only the in-frame clones, and not every one. Here the sample spans around 60,000 clones, under 95% being singletons. Time point noted: cycle 4 day 1 (C4D1), after less than 7 weeks of nivolumab. Relapses following autologous stem cell transplantation were seen in all patients, with brentuximab vedotin exposure varying. Best outcomes ranged across complete response, partial response and progressive disease. The CDR3 totals 14 residues. CDR1 is SEHNR, CDR2 FQNEAQ, per germline (reference sequence). V lost 5 bases to trimming and J lost 7 bases, with 17 bases between them. Details on this clone: Its target is not known.

The sequences come from peripheral blood mononuclear cells (PBMCs), collected before the fourth cycle of nivolumab. The chain uses TRBV7-9 and TRBJ2-5; D ambiguous. The clonotype comes from a human donor with classical Hodgkin lymphoma. The CDR3 bases are TGTGCCAGCAGCCGCATCTTAGAAAGTGTGACCCAGTACTTC. Translating it yields CASSRILESVTQYF.